The TCR beta chain described here comes from a study of blood T cell repertoires in COVID-19. Across the study: PBMCs, B-cell-depleted T cells, or T cells provided the cDNA or gDNA that made up the material.

V was cut by 6 bases and J by 2 bases, with 16 bases left in between. Germline V gene lookup returns CDR1 LNHDA and CDR2 SQIVND (reference sequence). The CDR3 is made up of 15 amino acids. In the authors' workflow: Estimation of nucleated cell counts was performed using reference gene primer amplification. The assay was immunoSEQ multiplex PCR, and TCRdb's table has in-frame clones only and misses some. D and trimming come from the DNA, and the V and J calls and clone size come from that table. The sample shows about 200,000 clones, 86% of them seen only once. Grouping used clinical history reported by participants in a survey and questionnaire.

The TCR sequence derives from a man in his forties with acute COVID-19. Material for sequencing was PBMCs or T cells enriched from blood (not recorded which). V and J are TRBV19 and TRBJ1-2; the D gene is possibly TRBD1 (5 bases). The CDR3 here is CASRTAGVSNYGYTF. CDR3 nucleotides: TGTGCCAGTAGGACAGCGGGAGTTTCAAACTATGGCTACACCTTC.